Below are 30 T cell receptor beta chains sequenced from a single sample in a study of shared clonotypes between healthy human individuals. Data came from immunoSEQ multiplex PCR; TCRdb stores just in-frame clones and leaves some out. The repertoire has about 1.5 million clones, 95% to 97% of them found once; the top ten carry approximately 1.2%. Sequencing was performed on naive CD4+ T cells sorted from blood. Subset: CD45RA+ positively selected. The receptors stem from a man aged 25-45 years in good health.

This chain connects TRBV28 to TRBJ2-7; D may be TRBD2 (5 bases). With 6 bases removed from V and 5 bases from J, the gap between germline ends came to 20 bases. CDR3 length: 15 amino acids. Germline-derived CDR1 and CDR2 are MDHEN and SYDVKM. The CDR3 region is CASRPGTGWGDEQYF. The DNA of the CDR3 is TGTGCCAGCAGACCCGGCACCGGTTGGGGAGACGAGCAGTACTTC.

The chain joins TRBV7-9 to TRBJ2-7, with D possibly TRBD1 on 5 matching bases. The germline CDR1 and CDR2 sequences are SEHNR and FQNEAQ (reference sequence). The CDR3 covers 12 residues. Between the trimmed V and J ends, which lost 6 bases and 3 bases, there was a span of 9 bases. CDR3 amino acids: CASRKGFYEQYF. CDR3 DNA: TGTGCCAGCAGAAAGGGGTTCTACGAGCAGTACTTC.

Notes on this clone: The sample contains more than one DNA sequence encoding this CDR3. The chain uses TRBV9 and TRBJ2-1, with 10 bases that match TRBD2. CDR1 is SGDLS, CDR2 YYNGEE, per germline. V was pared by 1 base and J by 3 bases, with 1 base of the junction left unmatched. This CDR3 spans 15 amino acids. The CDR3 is CASSVTSGDYNEQFF. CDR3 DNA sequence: TGTGCCAGCAGCGTAACTAGCGGGGACTACAATGAGCAGTTCTTC.

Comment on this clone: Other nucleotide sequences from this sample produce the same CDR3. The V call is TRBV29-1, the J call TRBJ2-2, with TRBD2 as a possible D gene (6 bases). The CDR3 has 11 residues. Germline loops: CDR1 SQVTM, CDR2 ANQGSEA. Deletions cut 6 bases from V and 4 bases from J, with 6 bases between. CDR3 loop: CSVGGTGELFF. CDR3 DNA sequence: TGCAGCGTGGGGGGCACCGGGGAGCTGTTTTTT.

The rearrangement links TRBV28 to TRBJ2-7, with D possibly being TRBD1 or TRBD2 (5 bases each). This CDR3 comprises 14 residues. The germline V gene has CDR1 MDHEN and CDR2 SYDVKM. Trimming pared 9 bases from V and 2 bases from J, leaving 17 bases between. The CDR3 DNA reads TGTGCCAGTACGCGGGCAGGGACGGCCTACGAGCAGTACTTC. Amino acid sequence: CASTRAGTAYEQYF.

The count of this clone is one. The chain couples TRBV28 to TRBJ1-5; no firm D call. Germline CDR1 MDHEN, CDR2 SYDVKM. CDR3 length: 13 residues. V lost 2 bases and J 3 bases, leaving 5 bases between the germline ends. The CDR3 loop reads CASSLNINQPQHF. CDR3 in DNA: TGTGCCAGCAGTTTAAATATCAATCAGCCCCAGCATTTT.

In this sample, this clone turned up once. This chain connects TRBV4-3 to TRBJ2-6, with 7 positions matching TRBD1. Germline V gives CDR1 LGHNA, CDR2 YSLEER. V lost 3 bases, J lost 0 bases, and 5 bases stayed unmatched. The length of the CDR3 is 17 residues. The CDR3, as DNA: TGCGCCAGCAGCCATTACAGGGGAAACTCTGGGGCCAACGTCCTGACTTTC. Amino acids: CASSHYRGNSGANVLTF.

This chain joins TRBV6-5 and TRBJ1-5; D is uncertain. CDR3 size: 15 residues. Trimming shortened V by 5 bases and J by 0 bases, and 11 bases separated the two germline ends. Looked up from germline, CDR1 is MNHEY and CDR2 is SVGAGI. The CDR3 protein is CASSVGQYSNQPQHF. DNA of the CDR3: TGTGCCAGCAGTGTAGGGCAGTATAGCAATCAGCCCCAGCATTTT.

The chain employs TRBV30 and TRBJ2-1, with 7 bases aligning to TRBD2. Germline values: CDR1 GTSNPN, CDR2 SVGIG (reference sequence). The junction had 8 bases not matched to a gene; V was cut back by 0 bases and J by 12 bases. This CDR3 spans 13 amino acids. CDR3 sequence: CAWSVRRGGRQFF. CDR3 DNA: TGTGCCTGGAGTGTACGTCGCGGCGGGAGGCAGTTCTTC.

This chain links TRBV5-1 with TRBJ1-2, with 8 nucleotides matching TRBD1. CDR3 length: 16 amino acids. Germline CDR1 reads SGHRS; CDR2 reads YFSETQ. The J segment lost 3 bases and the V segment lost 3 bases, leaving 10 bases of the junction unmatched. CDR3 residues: CASSSISGGAHYGYTF. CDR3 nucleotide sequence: TGCGCCAGCAGCTCTATTTCAGGGGGCGCGCACTATGGCTACACCTTC.

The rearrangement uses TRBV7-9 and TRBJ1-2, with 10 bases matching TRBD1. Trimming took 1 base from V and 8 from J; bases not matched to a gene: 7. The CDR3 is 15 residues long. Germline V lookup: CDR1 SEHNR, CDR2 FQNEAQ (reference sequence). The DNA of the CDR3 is TGTGCCAGCAGCTTAGAAACCGGGACAGGGGAAGGCTACACCTTC. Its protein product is CASSLETGTGEGYTF.

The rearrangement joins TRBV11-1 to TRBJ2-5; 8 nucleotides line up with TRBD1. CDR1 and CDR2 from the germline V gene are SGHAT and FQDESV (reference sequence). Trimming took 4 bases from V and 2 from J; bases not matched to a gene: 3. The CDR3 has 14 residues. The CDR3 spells CASSSGQGQETQYF. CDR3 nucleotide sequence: TGTGCCAGCAGCTCTGGACAGGGACAAGAGACCCAGTACTTC. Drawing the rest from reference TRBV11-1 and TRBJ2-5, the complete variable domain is EAEVAQSPRYKITEKSQAVAFWCDPISGHATLYWYRQILGQGPELLVQFQDESVVDDSQLPKDRFSAERLKGVDSTLKIQPAELGDSAMYLCASSSGQGQETQYFGPGTRLLVL.

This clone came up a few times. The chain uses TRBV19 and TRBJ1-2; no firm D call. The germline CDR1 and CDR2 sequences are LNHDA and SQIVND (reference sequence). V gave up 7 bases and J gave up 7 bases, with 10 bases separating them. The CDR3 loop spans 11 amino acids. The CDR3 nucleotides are TGTGCCAGTAACGGCAGAGGTGGCTACACCTTC. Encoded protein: CASNGRGGYTF.

The CDR3 DNA is TGTGCCAGCAGTCCCCGGGCGCCCAGGGTCAATGAGCAGTTCTTC. Translating it yields CASSPRAPRVNEQFF. V gene TRBV6-5 combines with J gene TRBJ2-1; the D gene is possibly TRBD1 (5 bases). V lost 5 bases and J 6 bases, leaving 17 bases between the germline ends. Looked up from germline, CDR1 is MNHEY and CDR2 is SVGAGI. The CDR3 length is 15 residues.

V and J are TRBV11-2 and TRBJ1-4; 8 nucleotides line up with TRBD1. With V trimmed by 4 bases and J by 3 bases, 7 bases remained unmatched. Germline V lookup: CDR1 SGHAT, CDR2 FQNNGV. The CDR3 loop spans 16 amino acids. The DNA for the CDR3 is TGTGCCAGCAGCTCGACAGGGGTCGGGCCTAATGAAAAACTGTTTTTT. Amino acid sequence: CASSSTGVGPNEKLFF.

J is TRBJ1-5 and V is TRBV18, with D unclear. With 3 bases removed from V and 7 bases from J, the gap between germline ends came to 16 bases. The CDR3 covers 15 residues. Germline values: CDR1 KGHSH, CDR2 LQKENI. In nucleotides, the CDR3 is TGTGCCAGCTCACCCACGGGCGGCGGGAAACAGCCCCAGCATTTT. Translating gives CASSPTGGGKQPQHF.

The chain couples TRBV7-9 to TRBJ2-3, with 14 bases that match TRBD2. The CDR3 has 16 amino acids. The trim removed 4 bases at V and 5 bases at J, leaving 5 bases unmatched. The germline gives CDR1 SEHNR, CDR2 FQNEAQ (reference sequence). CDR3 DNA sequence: TGTGCCAGCAGCTATGGGACTAGCGGGAGTGGAGATACGCAGTATTTT. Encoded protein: CASSYGTSGSGDTQYF. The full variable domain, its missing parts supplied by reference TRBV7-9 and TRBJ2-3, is DTGVSQNPRHKITKRGQNVTFRCDPISEHNRLYWYRQTLGQGPEFLTYFQNEAQLEKSRLLSDRFSAERPKGSFSTLEIQRTEQGDSAMYLCASSYGTSGSGDTQYFGPGTRLTVL.

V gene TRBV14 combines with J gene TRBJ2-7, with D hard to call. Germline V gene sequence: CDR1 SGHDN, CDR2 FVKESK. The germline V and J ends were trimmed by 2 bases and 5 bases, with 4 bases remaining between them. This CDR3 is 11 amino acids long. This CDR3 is CASSQYHEQYF. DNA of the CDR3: TGTGCCAGCAGCCAATACCACGAGCAGTACTTC.

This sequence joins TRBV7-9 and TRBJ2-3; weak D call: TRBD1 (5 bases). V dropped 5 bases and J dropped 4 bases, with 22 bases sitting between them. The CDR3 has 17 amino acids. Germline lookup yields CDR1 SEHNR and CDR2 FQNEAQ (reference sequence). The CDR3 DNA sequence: TGTGCCAGCAGCCCCCGAAGGGGTTTGGGAAACGCAGATACGCAGTATTTT. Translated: CASSPRRGLGNADTQYF.

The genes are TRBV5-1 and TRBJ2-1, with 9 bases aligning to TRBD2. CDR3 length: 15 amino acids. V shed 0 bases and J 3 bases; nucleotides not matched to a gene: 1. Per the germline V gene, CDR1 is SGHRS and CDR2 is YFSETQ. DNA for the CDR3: TGCGCCAGCAGCTTGGGTAGCGGGGGCTACAATGAGCAGTTCTTC. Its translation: CASSLGSGGYNEQFF.

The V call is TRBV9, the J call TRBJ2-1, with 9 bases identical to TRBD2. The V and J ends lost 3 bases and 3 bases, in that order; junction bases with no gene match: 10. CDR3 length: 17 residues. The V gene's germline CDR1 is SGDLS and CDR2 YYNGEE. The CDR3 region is CASSEEGLAEIYNEQFF. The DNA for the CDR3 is TGTGCCAGCAGCGAAGAGGGACTAGCAGAGATCTACAATGAGCAGTTCTTC.

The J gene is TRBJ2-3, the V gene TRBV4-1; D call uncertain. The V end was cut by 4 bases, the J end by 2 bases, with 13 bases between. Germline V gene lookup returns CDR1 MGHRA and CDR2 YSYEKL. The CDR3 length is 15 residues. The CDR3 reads CASSLVFMTTDTQYF. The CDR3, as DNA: TGCGCCAGCAGCCTGGTCTTCATGACCACAGATACGCAGTATTTT.

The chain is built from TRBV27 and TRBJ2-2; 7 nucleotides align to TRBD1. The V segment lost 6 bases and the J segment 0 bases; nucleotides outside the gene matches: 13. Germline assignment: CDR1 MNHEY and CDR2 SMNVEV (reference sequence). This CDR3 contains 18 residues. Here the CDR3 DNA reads TGTGCCAGCAGGGCGCTCCATAGGGACAGACCGAACACCGGGGAGCTGTTTTTT. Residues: CASRALHRDRPNTGELFF.

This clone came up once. CDR3 residues: CASSPAQGPETQYF. CDR3 coding DNA: TGTGCCAGCAGCCCCGCACAGGGCCCAGAGACCCAGTACTTC. This chain joins TRBV7-9 and TRBJ2-5, with D perhaps matching TRBD1 (6 bases). This CDR3 has 14 amino acids. Trimming left V 5 bases short and J 4 bases short, with 14 bases between. Germline V CDR1 and CDR2: SEHNR, FQNEAQ (reference sequence).

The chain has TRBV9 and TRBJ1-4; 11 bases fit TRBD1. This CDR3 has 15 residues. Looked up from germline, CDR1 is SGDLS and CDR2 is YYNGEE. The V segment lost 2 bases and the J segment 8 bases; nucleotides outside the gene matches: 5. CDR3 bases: TGTGCCAGCAGCGTGTCCGGGACAGGGGGAGAAAAACTGTTTTTT. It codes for CASSVSGTGGEKLFF.

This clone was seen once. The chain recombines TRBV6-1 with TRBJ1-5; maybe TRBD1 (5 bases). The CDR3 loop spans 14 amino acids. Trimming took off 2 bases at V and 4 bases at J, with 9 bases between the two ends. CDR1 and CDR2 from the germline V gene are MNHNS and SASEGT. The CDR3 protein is CASSEQGANQPQHF. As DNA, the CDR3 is TGTGCCAGCAGTGAACAGGGAGCTAATCAGCCCCAGCATTTT.

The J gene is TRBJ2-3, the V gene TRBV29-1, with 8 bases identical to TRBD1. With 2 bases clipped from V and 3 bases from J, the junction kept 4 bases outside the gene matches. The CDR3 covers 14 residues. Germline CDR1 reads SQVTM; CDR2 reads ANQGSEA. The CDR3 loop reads CSVEQGAPTDTQYF. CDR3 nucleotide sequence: TGCAGCGTTGAACAGGGGGCGCCGACAGATACGCAGTATTTT.

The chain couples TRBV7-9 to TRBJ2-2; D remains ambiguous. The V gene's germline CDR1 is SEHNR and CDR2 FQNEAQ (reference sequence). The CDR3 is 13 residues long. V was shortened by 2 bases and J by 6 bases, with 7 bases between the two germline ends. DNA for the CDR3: TGTGCCAGCAGCTTATCCGTGTCCGGGGAGCTGTTTTTT. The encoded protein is CASSLSVSGELFF.

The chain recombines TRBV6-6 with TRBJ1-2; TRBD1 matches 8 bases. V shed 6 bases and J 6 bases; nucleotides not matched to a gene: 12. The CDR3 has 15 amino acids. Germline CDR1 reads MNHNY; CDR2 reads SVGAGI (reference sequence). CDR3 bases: TGTGCCAGCAGCCTCCAGGGGGCCTTACGTCATGGCTACACCTTC. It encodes CASSLQGALRHGYTF.

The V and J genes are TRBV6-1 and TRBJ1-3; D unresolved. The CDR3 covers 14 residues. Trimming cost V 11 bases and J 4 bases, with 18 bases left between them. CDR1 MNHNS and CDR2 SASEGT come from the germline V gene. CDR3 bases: TGTGCCGGGAGGACGGCAGCGGCCGGAAACACCATATATTTT. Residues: CAGRTAAAGNTIYF.